A selection of T cell receptor beta chains follows, all from one sample in a study of blood T cell repertoires in COVID-19. Some clones are missing from TCRdb's copy, which holds only in-frame ones; the method was immunoSEQ multiplex PCR. The sample has 200,000 to 300,000 clones, roughly 89% seen once. The sample comprised PBMCs or T cells enriched from blood (not recorded which). All receptors come from a woman in her thirties who had recovered from COVID-19. Each CDR3 is given with its conserved first and last residue. D genes are given only for firm matches. The size entry is marked missing in some rows and otherwise reads once, few, many or a size class.

size	V	D	J	CDR3	DNA
.	TRBV11-2	.	TRBJ2-1	CASSLEVRGNEQFF	TGTGCCAGCAGCTTAGAGGTGCGGGGCAATGAGCAGTTCTTC
.	TRBV19	.	TRBJ2-1	CASSPRGTEQFF	TGTGCCAGTAGTCCCCGCGGTACTGAGCAGTTCTTC
.	TRBV15	TRBD1	TRBJ1-1	CATSRSRDSEAFF	TGTGCCACCAGCAGGTCACGGGACAGTGAAGCTTTCTTT
.	TRBV6-5	.	TRBJ2-7	CASRGGGWEQYF	TGTGCCAGCAGAGGAGGGGGCTGGGAGCAGTACTTC
.	TRBV7-6	.	TRBJ2-3	CASSSPAGGGTDTQYF	TGTGCCAGCAGCTCACCAGCGGGCGGAGGCACAGATACGCAGTATTTT
.	TRBV7-9	.	TRBJ1-6	CASSPRRDSPLHF	TGTGCCAGCAGTCCAAGGAGAGATTCACCCCTCCACTTT
few	TRBV7-2	.	TRBJ1-2	CASSLATNYGYTF	TGTGCCAGCAGCTTAGCTACTAACTATGGCTACACCTTC
.	TRBV28	.	TRBJ2-1	CASSLTAGRNEQFF	TGTGCCAGCAGTCTTACGGCAGGGCGGAATGAGCAGTTCTTC
.	TRBV7-2	TRBD2	TRBJ2-3	CASSLRTGGGWGTDTQYF	TGTGCCAGCAGCTTGAGAACGGGGGGAGGATGGGGCACAGATACGCAGTATTTT
.	TRBV28	TRBD2	TRBJ2-7	CASSLFRGGAYEQYF	TGTGCCAGCAGTTTATTTCGGGGGGGGGCCTACGAGCAGTACTTC
.	TRBV18	TRBD1	TRBJ1-1	CASFSPTNRGGLTEAFF	TGTGCCAGCTTTTCGCCAACCAACAGGGGTGGTTTGACTGAAGCTTTCTTT
.	TRBV11-2	TRBD2	TRBJ2-1	CASSLDRSSGIAGAREQFF	TGTGCCAGCAGCTTAGATAGGTCGAGTGGAATAGCGGGAGCGAGAGAGCAGTTCTTC
.	TRBV6-2/TRBV6-3	.	TRBJ1-2	CASSYSFEAGDGYTF	TGTGCCAGCAGTTACTCATTCGAGGCAGGGGATGGCTACACCTTC
.	TRBV2	.	TRBJ1-6	CASRVRGFNSPLHF	TGTGCCAGCAGGGTTAGGGGATTTAATTCACCCCTCCACTTT
.	TRBV27	.	TRBJ1-1	CASSLQGQYTEAFF	TGTGCCAGCAGTCTACAGGGACAATACACTGAAGCTTTCTTT
.	TRBV18	.	TRBJ1-3	CASSPVVASFSYSGNTIYF	TGTGCCAGCTCACCAGTGGTCGCGTCTTTTTCCTACAGTGGAAACACCATATATTTT
.	TRBV5-4	TRBD1	TRBJ2-1	CASSLGGTGTGYYNEQFF	TGTGCCAGCAGCTTGGGGGGTACCGGGACAGGGTACTACAATGAGCAGTTCTTC
once	TRBV5-4	TRBD2	TRBJ2-1	CASSLGASGKSYNEQFF	TGTGCCAGCAGCTTGGGCGCTAGCGGGAAGTCCTACAATGAGCAGTTCTTC
once	TRBV15	.	TRBJ1-5	CATSRPSTGSQPQHF	TGTGCCACCAGCAGACCCTCAACAGGGTCGCAGCCCCAGCATTTT
.	TRBV5-1	TRBD1	TRBJ1-1	CASSLLTGDTEAFF	TGCGCCAGCAGCCTGTTGACAGGGGACACTGAAGCTTTCTTT
.	TRBV24-1	TRBD2	TRBJ2-1	CATGGDSSYNEQFF	TGTGCCACCGGGGGGGACTCTAGTTACAATGAGCAGTTCTTC
.	TRBV11-1	.	TRBJ1-1	CASSRGQSGPNTEAFF	TGTGCCAGCAGCCGCGGCCAATCCGGCCCTAACACTGAAGCTTTCTTT
.	TRBV6-5	TRBD1	TRBJ2-5	CASSRGPETQYF	TGTGCCAGCAGCAGGGGGCCAGAGACCCAGTACTTC
.	TRBV19	.	TRBJ2-1	CASSIDGSGSYNEQFF	TGTGCCAGTAGTATAGATGGGAGCGGCTCCTACAATGAGCAGTTCTTC
.	TRBV19	TRBD2	TRBJ2-1	CASSIRVAGVVNEQFF	TGTGCCAGTAGTATTCGGGTAGCGGGAGTCGTAAATGAGCAGTTCTTC
.	TRBV9	.	TRBJ2-1	CASSVRDSGYNEQFF	TGTGCCAGCAGCGTACGGGATAGCGGTTACAATGAGCAGTTCTTC
once	TRBV5-5	.	TRBJ1-2	CASSLDRSNYGYTF	TGTGCCAGCAGCTTGGACAGGTCTAACTATGGCTACACCTTC
.	TRBV7-2	.	TRBJ2-1	CASSLVREGYNEQFF	TGTGCCAGCAGCTTAGTCCGAGAGGGTTACAATGAGCAGTTCTTC
.	TRBV6-2/TRBV6-3	TRBD1	TRBJ1-5	CASSGQGLRPQHF	TGTGCCAGCAGCGGACAGGGGTTGAGGCCCCAGCATTTT
.	TRBV12-2	.	TRBJ1-4	CASRLALGGSTATNEKLFF	TGTGCAAGTCGCTTAGCGCTCGGGGGATCGACTGCAACTAATGAAAAACTGTTTTTT